This is a list of T cell receptor beta chains from one sample in a study of patients and donors after allogeneic stem cell transplantation. Each CDR3 protein is one row after TCRdb ran MiXCR on the RT-PCR reads. The sample includes 87,000 or so distinct CDR3 sequences, roughly 5.1% of them seen just once. Sequences were obtained from blood, either unsorted or a sorted T cell fraction (not recorded which). These TCRs come from a human donor who was either an allogeneic HSCT recipient or a stem cell or donor lymphocyte infusion donor (not recorded which). It is not recorded whose cells these are; they may come from a transplant donor. The CDR3 runs from the conserved cysteine through the conserved F or W. A D gene is named only where the DNA matches it firmly. Not all rows give a size; the values are once, few, many and, for expanded clones, a class.

clone_size: many; d_call: .; v_call: TRBV10-3; j_call: TRBJ2-6; cdr3_aa: CAISGTTSKVNSGANVLTF; cdr3_nt: TGTGCCATCAGTGGAACAACTAGTAAGGTGAACTCTGGGGCCAACGTCCTGACTTTC
clone_size: many; d_call: .; v_call: TRBV7-9; j_call: TRBJ2-2; cdr3_aa: CASSKRSGRRNTGELFF; cdr3_nt: TGTGCCAGCAGCAAACGCAGCGGACGGAGGAACACCGGGGAGCTGTTTTTT
clone_size: .; d_call: .; v_call: TRBV4-1; j_call: TRBJ2-7; cdr3_aa: CASSQEGGNYEQYF; cdr3_nt: TGCGCCAGCAGCCAAGAAGGGGGAAACTACGAGCAGTACTTC
clone_size: many; d_call: TRBD2; v_call: TRBV20-1; j_call: TRBJ2-1; cdr3_aa: CSALWSGRVNNEQFF; cdr3_nt: TGCAGTGCTCTGTGGAGCGGGAGGGTTAACAATGAGCAGTTCTTC
clone_size: many; d_call: .; v_call: TRBV27; j_call: TRBJ2-1; cdr3_aa: CASSLLSDTYNEQFF; cdr3_nt: TGTGCCAGCAGTTTACTTAGCGATACCTACAATGAGCAGTTCTTC
clone_size: .; d_call: TRBD1; v_call: TRBV20-1; j_call: TRBJ2-1; cdr3_aa: CSATGGYNEQFF; cdr3_nt: TGCAGTGCTACAGGGGGCTACAATGAGCAGTTCTTC
clone_size: many; d_call: TRBD2; v_call: TRBV4-2; j_call: TRBJ2-5; cdr3_aa: CASSPRIFRGGSQETQYF; cdr3_nt: TGTGCCAGCAGCCCCAGAATATTCCGGGGGGGAAGTCAAGAGACCCAGTACTTC
clone_size: many; d_call: .; v_call: TRBV10-1; j_call: TRBJ2-1; cdr3_aa: CASSQLVGGRNEQFF; cdr3_nt: TGCGCCAGCAGCCAACTAGTGGGAGGACGGAATGAGCAGTTCTTC
clone_size: many; d_call: TRBD1; v_call: TRBV6-5; j_call: TRBJ1-4; cdr3_aa: CASSYTGGTNEKLFF; cdr3_nt: TGTGCCAGCAGTTACACAGGGGGAACTAATGAAAAACTGTTTTTT
clone_size: many; d_call: .; v_call: TRBV12-3/TRBV12-4; j_call: TRBJ2-1; cdr3_aa: CASTRVVSSYNEQFF; cdr3_nt: TGTGCCAGCACCCGGGTCGTCAGCTCCTACAATGAGCAGTTCTTC
clone_size: many; d_call: TRBD1; v_call: TRBV28; j_call: TRBJ2-7; cdr3_aa: CASSLNRGYPYEQYF; cdr3_nt: TGTGCCAGCAGTTTAAACAGGGGATACCCCTACGAGCAGTACTTC
clone_size: many; d_call: .; v_call: TRBV6-2/TRBV6-3; j_call: TRBJ2-1; cdr3_aa: CASSYSKGGLSYNEQFF; cdr3_nt: TGTGCCAGCAGTTACTCGAAGGGGGGGCTCTCCTACAATGAGCAGTTCTTC
clone_size: many; d_call: .; v_call: TRBV14; j_call: TRBJ2-2; cdr3_aa: CASSNYAAGDTGELFF; cdr3_nt: TGTGCCAGCAGCAATTACGCCGCAGGTGACACCGGGGAGCTGTTTTTT
clone_size: .; d_call: .; v_call: TRBV7-8; j_call: TRBJ2-5; cdr3_aa: CASSLEPSQETQYF; cdr3_nt: TGTGCCAGCAGCTTAGAGCCTAGCCAAGAGACCCAGTACTTC
clone_size: few; d_call: TRBD1; v_call: TRBV20-1; j_call: TRBJ2-1; cdr3_aa: CSAQTGQASSYNEQFF; cdr3_nt: TGCAGTGCTCAAACCGGACAGGCGAGCTCCTACAATGAGCAGTTCTTC
clone_size: many; d_call: TRBD1; v_call: TRBV7-3; j_call: TRBJ2-5; cdr3_aa: CASSPGQGTETQYF; cdr3_nt: TGTGCCAGCAGCCCAGGACAGGGGACAGAGACCCAGTACTTC
clone_size: many; d_call: .; v_call: TRBV20-1; j_call: TRBJ1-1; cdr3_aa: CSPSPTSGANTEAFF; cdr3_nt: TGCAGTCCATCACCGACATCGGGGGCAAACACTGAAGCTTTCTTT
clone_size: many; d_call: .; v_call: TRBV20-1; j_call: TRBJ1-1; cdr3_aa: CSARDNSRGVGNTEAFF; cdr3_nt: TGCAGTGCTAGAGATAATAGTCGAGGGGTGGGGAACACTGAAGCTTTCTTT
clone_size: few; d_call: TRBD1; v_call: TRBV5-1; j_call: TRBJ2-1; cdr3_aa: CASSTARTGGWSYNEQFF; cdr3_nt: TGCGCCAGCAGCACCGCCCGGACAGGGGGTTGGTCCTACAATGAGCAGTTCTTC
clone_size: many; d_call: .; v_call: TRBV29-1; j_call: TRBJ2-1; cdr3_aa: CSVEEQFF; cdr3_nt: TGCAGCGTTGAGGAGCAGTTCTTC
clone_size: .; d_call: TRBD2; v_call: TRBV20-1; j_call: TRBJ2-3; cdr3_aa: CSAGRLAGDTQYF; cdr3_nt: TGCAGTGCTGGGAGACTAGCGGGAGATACGCAGTATTTT
clone_size: many; d_call: .; v_call: TRBV7-8; j_call: TRBJ2-1; cdr3_aa: CASSLGRGQFF; cdr3_nt: TGTGCCAGCAGCTTAGGCAGAGGGCAGTTCTTC
clone_size: few; d_call: .; v_call: TRBV6-2/TRBV6-3; j_call: TRBJ1-1; cdr3_aa: CASSYHRQVTGNTEAFF; cdr3_nt: TGTGCCAGCAGTTACCACCGACAAGTGACCGGGAACACTGAAGCTTTCTTT
clone_size: few; d_call: TRBD1; v_call: TRBV12-3/TRBV12-4; j_call: TRBJ1-1; cdr3_aa: CASKGQGSRNTEAFF; cdr3_nt: TGTGCCAGCAAAGGACAGGGGAGTCGGAACACTGAAGCTTTCTTT
clone_size: many; d_call: .; v_call: TRBV27; j_call: TRBJ1-2; cdr3_aa: CASRQSKETYGYTF; cdr3_nt: TGTGCCAGCAGGCAGAGCAAAGAGACCTATGGCTACACCTTC
clone_size: many; d_call: TRBD1; v_call: TRBV3-1; j_call: TRBJ2-3; cdr3_aa: CASSLTGGGADTQYF; cdr3_nt: TGTGCCAGCAGCTTGACAGGGGGCGGCGCAGATACGCAGTATTTT
clone_size: many; d_call: .; v_call: TRBV7-9; j_call: TRBJ2-3; cdr3_aa: CASSPPTGRGADTQYF; cdr3_nt: TGTGCCAGCAGCCCCCCGACCGGCAGGGGGGCAGATACGCAGTATTTT
clone_size: many; d_call: .; v_call: TRBV7-9; j_call: TRBJ1-1; cdr3_aa: CASSSLYLGTEAFF; cdr3_nt: TGTGCCAGCAGCTCACTCTATCTCGGCACTGAAGCTTTCTTT
clone_size: many; d_call: TRBD2; v_call: TRBV15; j_call: TRBJ2-7; cdr3_aa: CATSRGRGGRYEQYF; cdr3_nt: TGTGCCACCAGCAGAGGACGGGGGGGCCGCTACGAGCAGTACTTC
clone_size: few; d_call: .; v_call: TRBV12-3/TRBV12-4; j_call: TRBJ2-5; cdr3_aa: CATGLGSTETQYF; cdr3_nt: TGTGCCACCGGATTGGGCAGTACAGAGACCCAGTACTTC
clone_size: many; d_call: .; v_call: TRBV28; j_call: TRBJ1-2; cdr3_aa: CASSPFRIYRGTTSDYGYTF; cdr3_nt: TGTGCCAGCAGTCCATTCCGCATTTACAGAGGGACTACGTCCGACTATGGCTACACCTTC
clone_size: few; d_call: .; v_call: TRBV2; j_call: TRBJ2-1; cdr3_aa: CASSESLSTNEQFF; cdr3_nt: TGTGCCAGCAGTGAATCCCTTTCGACTAATGAGCAGTTCTTC
clone_size: .; d_call: .; v_call: TRBV5-1; j_call: TRBJ2-3; cdr3_aa: CASSLVGGTADTQYF; cdr3_nt: TGCGCCAGCAGCTTGGTAGGGGGTACCGCAGATACGCAGTATTTT
clone_size: many; d_call: TRBD2; v_call: TRBV5-1; j_call: TRBJ2-2; cdr3_aa: CASSLGSGSANTGELFF; cdr3_nt: TGCGCCAGCAGCTTGGGGAGCGGGAGCGCCAACACCGGGGAGCTGTTTTTT
clone_size: medium-sized; d_call: TRBD1; v_call: TRBV28; j_call: TRBJ2-7; cdr3_aa: CASSSSGTGGSEQYF; cdr3_nt: TGTGCCAGCAGTTCATCCGGGACAGGGGGCTCCGAGCAGTACTTC
clone_size: .; d_call: TRBD2; v_call: TRBV20-1; j_call: TRBJ2-7; cdr3_aa: CSARVVIGLAENPVSYEQYF; cdr3_nt: TGCAGTGCTAGAGTGGTTATTGGGCTAGCGGAAAATCCGGTATCCTACGAGCAGTACTTC
clone_size: many; d_call: TRBD2; v_call: TRBV6-1; j_call: TRBJ2-7; cdr3_aa: CASSRSSGSLYEQYF; cdr3_nt: TGTGCCAGCAGTCGGTCTAGCGGGAGCTTATACGAGCAGTACTTC
clone_size: many; d_call: .; v_call: TRBV4-1; j_call: TRBJ2-3; cdr3_aa: CASSQGRRDTQYF; cdr3_nt: TGCGCCAGCAGCCAAGGAAGGCGGGATACGCAGTATTTT
clone_size: many; d_call: .; v_call: TRBV9; j_call: TRBJ1-6; cdr3_aa: CASRKTGAENSPLHF; cdr3_nt: TGTGCCAGCAGGAAAACAGGAGCCGAGAATTCACCCCTCCACTTT
clone_size: many; d_call: .; v_call: TRBV20-1; j_call: TRBJ2-5; cdr3_aa: CSAIGRQETQYF; cdr3_nt: TGCAGTGCTATCGGACGACAAGAGACCCAGTACTTC
clone_size: .; d_call: .; v_call: TRBV6-5; j_call: TRBJ2-7; cdr3_aa: CASSYGSYSSYEQYF; cdr3_nt: TGTGCCAGCAGTTACGGGTCGTACTCTTCCTACGAGCAGTACTTC
clone_size: many; d_call: TRBD1; v_call: TRBV3-1; j_call: TRBJ1-1; cdr3_aa: CASSARQGVEAFF; cdr3_nt: TGTGCCAGCAGCGCCAGACAGGGTGTGGAAGCTTTCTTT
clone_size: .; d_call: TRBD2; v_call: TRBV7-9; j_call: TRBJ2-5; cdr3_aa: CASSLSGGGTQYF; cdr3_nt: TGTGCCAGCAGCTTGAGCGGGGGGGGGACCCAGTACTTC
clone_size: many; d_call: TRBD1; v_call: TRBV24-1; j_call: TRBJ2-1; cdr3_aa: CATSDAGTVNEQFF; cdr3_nt: TGTGCCACCAGTGATGCCGGGACAGTCAATGAGCAGTTCTTC
clone_size: many; d_call: TRBD1; v_call: TRBV11-2; j_call: TRBJ1-2; cdr3_aa: CASSLVRDRQSYTF; cdr3_nt: TGTGCCAGCAGCTTAGTGCGGGACAGACAGAGCTACACCTTC
clone_size: .; d_call: .; v_call: TRBV20-1; j_call: TRBJ1-1; cdr3_aa: CSAREGMEMNTEAFF; cdr3_nt: TGCAGTGCTAGAGAGGGAATGGAGATGAACACTGAAGCTTTCTTT
clone_size: many; d_call: .; v_call: TRBV12-3/TRBV12-4; j_call: TRBJ1-1; cdr3_aa: CASRRGEYTEAFF; cdr3_nt: TGTGCCAGCAGGCGGGGGGAGTACACTGAAGCTTTCTTT
clone_size: many; d_call: .; v_call: TRBV30; j_call: TRBJ1-2; cdr3_aa: CAWSRRRLTYGYTF; cdr3_nt: TGTGCCTGGAGTCGACGACGGTTGACCTATGGCTACACCTTC
clone_size: many; d_call: .; v_call: TRBV7-9; j_call: TRBJ1-1; cdr3_aa: CASSSTQGIPRLAFF; cdr3_nt: TGTGCCAGCAGCTCGACGCAGGGAATTCCTAGGTTGGCTTTCTTT
clone_size: many; d_call: .; v_call: TRBV3-1; j_call: TRBJ2-1; cdr3_aa: CASSQPSLAHNEQFF; cdr3_nt: TGTGCCAGCAGCCAGCCTAGCCTAGCCCACAATGAGCAGTTCTTC
clone_size: many; d_call: .; v_call: TRBV7-6; j_call: TRBJ1-1; cdr3_aa: CASTPIRDGTEAFF; cdr3_nt: TGTGCCAGCACCCCAATTCGGGACGGCACTGAAGCTTTCTTT
clone_size: many; d_call: .; v_call: TRBV2; j_call: TRBJ2-5; cdr3_aa: CASSEAGTPQETQYF; cdr3_nt: TGTGCCAGCAGTGAAGCCGGGACTCCTCAAGAGACCCAGTACTTC
clone_size: many; d_call: TRBD2; v_call: TRBV7-2; j_call: TRBJ2-1; cdr3_aa: CASSPRTSGTYNEQFF; cdr3_nt: TGTGCCAGCAGCCCCAGGACTAGCGGGACCTACAATGAGCAGTTCTTC